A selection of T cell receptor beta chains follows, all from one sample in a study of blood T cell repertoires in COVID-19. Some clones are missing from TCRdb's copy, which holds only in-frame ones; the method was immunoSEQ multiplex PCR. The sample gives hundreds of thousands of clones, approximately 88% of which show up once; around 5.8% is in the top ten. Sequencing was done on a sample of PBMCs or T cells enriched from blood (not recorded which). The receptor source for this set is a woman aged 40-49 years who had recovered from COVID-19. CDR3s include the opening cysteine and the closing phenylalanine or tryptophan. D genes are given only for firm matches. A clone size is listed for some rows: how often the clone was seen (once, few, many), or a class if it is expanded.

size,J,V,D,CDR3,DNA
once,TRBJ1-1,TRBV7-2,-,CASSPGTRRTEAFF,TGTGCCAGCAGCCCAGGCACGAGAAGGACTGAAGCTTTCTTT
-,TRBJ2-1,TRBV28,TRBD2,CASSFLAGLGEQFF,TGTGCCAGCAGTTTCCTAGCGGGACTTGGTGAGCAGTTCTTC
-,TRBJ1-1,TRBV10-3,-,CAISDPISKEDSSGAFF,TGTGCCATCAGTGACCCAATAAGTAAAGAGGACTCCTCAGGAGCTTTCTTT
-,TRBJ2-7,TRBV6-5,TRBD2,CASSYREGSYEQYF,TGTGCCAGCAGTTACCGGGAGGGATCCTACGAGCAGTACTTC
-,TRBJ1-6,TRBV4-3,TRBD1,CASSQEGGRGSPLHF,TGCGCCAGCAGCCAAGAAGGGGGCAGGGGATCACCCCTCCACTTT
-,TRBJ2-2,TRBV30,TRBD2,CAWNGRANTGELFF,TGTGCCTGGAACGGGAGGGCGAACACCGGGGAGCTGTTTTTT
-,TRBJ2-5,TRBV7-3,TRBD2,CASGRSGEETQYF,TGTGCCAGCGGCCGTAGCGGGGAAGAGACCCAGTACTTC
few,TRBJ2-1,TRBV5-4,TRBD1,CASSSTGASYNEQFF,TGTGCCAGCAGCTCGACAGGGGCCTCCTACAATGAGCAGTTCTTC
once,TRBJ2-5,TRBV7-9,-,CASSFNGGRGGETQYF,TGTGCCAGCAGCTTTAACGGGGGTAGGGGTGGAGAGACCCAGTACTTC
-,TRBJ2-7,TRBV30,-,CALGLYYEQYF,TGTGCCTTGGGACTTTACTACGAGCAGTACTTC
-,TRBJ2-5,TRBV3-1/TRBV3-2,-,CASSQERGTVETQYF,TGTGCCAGCAGCCAAGAACGGGGGACGGTAGAGACCCAGTACTTC
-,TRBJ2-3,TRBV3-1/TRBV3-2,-,CASSPEAGKHTQYF,TGTGCCAGCAGCCCGGAGGCGGGAAAACATACGCAGTATTTT
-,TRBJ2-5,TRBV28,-,CASTGQGKGETQYF,TGTGCCAGCACAGGACAAGGCAAGGGGGAGACCCAGTACTTC
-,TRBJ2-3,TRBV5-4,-,CASSPHEGRDTQYF,TGTGCCAGCAGCCCCCATGAGGGGAGGGATACGCAGTATTTT
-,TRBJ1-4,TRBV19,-,CASSITDRSNEKLFF,TGTGCCAGTAGTATAACGGACAGATCTAATGAAAAACTGTTTTTT
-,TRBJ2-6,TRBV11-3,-,CASSRGEANVLTF,TGTGCCAGCAGCCGCGGGGAAGCCAACGTCCTGACTTTC
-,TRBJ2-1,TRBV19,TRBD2,CASSGDSGRPNEQFF,TGTGCCAGTAGTGGGGATAGCGGGAGACCCAATGAGCAGTTCTTC
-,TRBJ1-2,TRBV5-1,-,CASSSGGYGYTF,TGCGCCAGCAGTTCCGGGGGCTATGGCTACACCTTC
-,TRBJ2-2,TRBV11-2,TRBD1,CASSLVFGGTGSTGELFF,TGTGCCAGCAGCTTAGTTTTCGGGGGGACAGGGTCTACCGGGGAGCTGTTTTTT
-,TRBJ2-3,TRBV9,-,CASSVGTGGVVADTQYF,TGTGCCAGCAGCGTAGGAACAGGGGGGGTAGTGGCAGATACGCAGTATTTT
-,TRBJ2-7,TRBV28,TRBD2,CASRQTGTSGREQYF,TGTGCCAGCAGGCAGACCGGGACTAGCGGGAGAGAGCAGTACTTC
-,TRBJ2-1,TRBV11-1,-,CASSLEGIFGNEQFF,TGTGCCAGCAGCTTAGAGGGGATCTTTGGGAATGAGCAGTTCTTC
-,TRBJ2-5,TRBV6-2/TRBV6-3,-,CASSYRLGRGEDLLAQYF,TGTGCCAGCAGTTATCGTTTGGGTCGCGGGGAGGACCTTTTGGCCCAGTACTTC
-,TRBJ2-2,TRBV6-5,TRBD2,CASSQGTSGTGELFF,TGTGCCAGCAGTCAGGGGACTAGTGGGACCGGGGAGCTGTTTTTT
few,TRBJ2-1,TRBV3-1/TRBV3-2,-,CASSQSREQFF,TGTGCCAGCAGCCAATCCCGTGAGCAGTTCTTC
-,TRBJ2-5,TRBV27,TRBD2,CASSLTSVAETQYF,TGTGCCAGCAGTTTGACTAGCGTTGCGGAGACCCAGTACTTC
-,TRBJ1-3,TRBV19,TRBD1,CASSRTGTARTGNTIYF,TGTGCCAGTAGCCGAACCGGGACAGCGAGGACTGGAAACACCATATATTTT
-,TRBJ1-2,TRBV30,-,CAWSPFRGGSNGYTF,TGTGCCTGGAGTCCTTTTCGGGGGGGCTCGAATGGCTACACCTTC
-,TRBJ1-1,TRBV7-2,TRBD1,CASSPLGQRAAFF,TGTGCCAGCAGCCCCCTGGGACAGAGAGCGGCTTTCTTT
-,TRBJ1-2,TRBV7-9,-,CASSQGTGKNYGYTF,TGTGCCAGCAGCCAGGGGACGGGGAAAAACTATGGCTACACCTTC
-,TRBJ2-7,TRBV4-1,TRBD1,CASSQGQGNSYEQYF,TGCGCCAGCAGCCAAGGACAGGGAAACTCCTACGAGCAGTACTTC
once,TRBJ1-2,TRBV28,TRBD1,CASSLSGTGSTYGYTF,TGTGCCAGCAGTTTATCCGGGACAGGGTCGACTTATGGCTACACCTTC
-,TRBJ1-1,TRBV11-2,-,CASSLGGARHTEAFF,TGTGCCAGCAGCTTGGGGGGGGCCCGGCACACTGAAGCTTTCTTT
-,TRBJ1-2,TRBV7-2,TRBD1,CASSLVQGATGYTF,TGTGCCAGCAGCTTAGTCCAGGGGGCAACTGGCTACACCTTC
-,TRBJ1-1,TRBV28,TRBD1,CASSWTGNTEAFF,TGTGCCAGCAGTTGGACAGGCAACACTGAAGCTTTCTTT
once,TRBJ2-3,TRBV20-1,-,CSASGLAIATDTQYF,TGCAGTGCTAGTGGGCTAGCGATCGCCACAGATACGCAGTATTTT
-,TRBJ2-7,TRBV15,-,CATSSGQRSYEQYF,TGTGCCACCAGCAGCGGACAGAGAAGCTACGAGCAGTACTTC
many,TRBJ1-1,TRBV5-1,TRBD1,CASSYGQGMVSGTEAFF,TGCGCCAGCAGCTATGGACAGGGGATGGTTAGCGGTACTGAAGCTTTCTTT
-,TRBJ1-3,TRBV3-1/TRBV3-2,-,CASSQGGGAAGNTIYF,TGTGCCAGCAGCCAAGGCGGGGGGGCGGCTGGAAACACCATATATTTT
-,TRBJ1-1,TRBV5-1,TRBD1,CASSHGTGQRNTEAFF,TGCGCCAGCAGCCACGGGACAGGGCAGAGGAACACTGAAGCTTTCTTT
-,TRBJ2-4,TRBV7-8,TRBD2,CASSLGGLVSGRQNIQYF,TGTGCCAGCAGCTTAGGAGGACTAGTATCAGGTCGGCAAAACATTCAGTACTTC
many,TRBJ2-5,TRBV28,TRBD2,CASSAFGTSGTETQYF,TGTGCCAGCAGTGCCTTTGGGACTAGCGGGACGGAGACCCAGTACTTC
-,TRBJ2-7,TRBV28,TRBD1,CASSLTAGGGLAVSYEQYF,TGTGCCAGCAGTTTAACGGCAGGGGGCGGGTTAGCGGTCTCCTACGAGCAGTACTTC
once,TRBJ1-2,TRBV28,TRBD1,CASSLGTVNSYGYTF,TGTGCCAGCAGTTTAGGGACAGTGAACTCCTATGGCTACACCTTC
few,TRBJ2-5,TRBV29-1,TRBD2,CSVASGRGMKTQYF,TGCAGCGTTGCGAGCGGGAGGGGTATGAAGACCCAGTACTTC
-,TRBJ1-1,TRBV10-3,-,CAISRQVMNTEAFF,TGTGCCATCAGTAGACAGGTCATGAACACTGAAGCTTTCTTT
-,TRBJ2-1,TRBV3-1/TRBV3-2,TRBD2,CASSLPHRTSGKTQSYNEQFF,TGTGCCAGCAGCCTACCTCATCGGACTAGCGGGAAAACTCAATCCTACAATGAGCAGTTCTTC
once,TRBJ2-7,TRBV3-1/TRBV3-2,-,CASSQDRGTYEQYF,TGTGCCAGCAGCCAAGACAGGGGCACCTACGAGCAGTACTTC
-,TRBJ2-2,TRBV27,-,CASSFRQILTGELFF,TGTGCCAGCAGTTTTCGACAGATTCTCACCGGGGAGCTGTTTTTT
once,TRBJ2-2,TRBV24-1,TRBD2,CAHPASGRAGAGELFF,TGTGCCCACCCGGCCAGCGGGAGGGCCGGGGCCGGGGAGCTGTTTTTT
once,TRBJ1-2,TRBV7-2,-,CASSLDFPGRAASLDGYTF,TGTGCCAGCAGCTTAGATTTCCCCGGCAGGGCTGCCTCTCTGGACGGCTACACCTTC
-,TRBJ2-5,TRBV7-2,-,CASSLDEGRTETQYF,TGTGCCAGCAGCTTAGATGAGGGAAGGACCGAGACCCAGTACTTC
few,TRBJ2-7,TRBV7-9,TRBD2,CASSFTSGIYEQYF,TGTGCCAGCAGCTTTACTAGCGGGATCTACGAGCAGTACTTC
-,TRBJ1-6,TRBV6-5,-,CASSYSGGGDSPLHF,TGTGCCAGCAGTTACTCAGGAGGGGGGGATTCACCCCTCCACTTT